This T cell receptor (beta chain) comes out of a study of Graves' ophthalmopathy and Graves' hyperthyroidism. RNA transcripts served as template for amplifying TCR beta CDR3 sequences. Amplification began with first-round RT-PCR using HTBI primers, then second-round multiplex PCR was performed. MiXCR, applied by TCRdb to the multiplex PCR reads, yields one record per CDR3 protein. Of over 150,000 distinct CDR3 sequences listed, about 40% are singletons. This clonotype was counted many times. Its antigen is undetermined. V was clipped by 8 bases and J by 4 bases; unmatched bases: 3. From germline, CDR1 is MNHEY and CDR2 SVGEGT. The CDR3 spans 13 residues. Regarding the study as a whole: Thyroid clonotypes that were expanded above 0.001 frequency mostly also appeared in blood.

The V call is TRBV6-2 or TRBV6-3, the J call TRBJ1-1; 11 nucleotides line up with TRBD1. This sequence originates from a woman in her 40s with Graves' ophthalmopathy. What was sequenced was peripheral blood. DNA for the CDR3: TGTGCCAGCGGACAGGGGGCGGTCACTGAAGCTTTCTTT. It specifies CASGQGAVTEAFF.